This record concerns one TCR beta chain sequence. Its target is unknown. V was shortened by 0 bases and J by 1 base, with 9 bases between the two germline ends. Germline V lookup: CDR1 MNHEY, CDR2 SVGAGI. CDR3 length: 15 residues. Everyone who donated was a healthy bone marrow donor. The entry originates in a study of cytomegalovirus exposure and HLA in healthy donors. Study-wide findings and caveats: An analysis done earlier found most TCR beta V segments productive about 87% or about 30% of the time. Exclusion as indistinguishable affected some V segments, including TRBV6-2 and TRBV6-3.

The PCR ran on 60 Vbeta and 13 Jbeta primers. Clones were sequenced by immunoSEQ multiplex PCR, and TCRdb holds only the in-frame ones, with some missing. The sample records roughly 150,000 clones, more than 75% being singletons. This TCR was sampled from a girl aged 2 to 9 in good health and CMV-seropositive. The specimen sequenced was PBMCs. This chain uses TRBV6-5 with TRBJ1-1; D not resolved. CDR3 in DNA: TGTGCCAGCAGTTACTCCGGGGAGGGGAACACTGAAGCTTTCTTT. It translates to CASSYSGEGNTEAFF.